The 32 T cell receptor beta chains reported below all come from one sample, sequenced in a study of blood T cells in healthy people across ages. The second PCR ran about 6 to 11 cycles with a sample-barcoded 5' primer and J-beta primers. TCRdb processed the 5' RACE reads anew with MiXCR; each CDR3 protein has one entry. The table lists some 1.8 million distinct CDR3 sequences, approximately 40% of them singletons. Sequences were obtained from blood. The receptors come from a human donor in good health.

The sample holds a few counts of this clonotype. The genes are TRBV18 and TRBJ1-2, with 7 bases fitting TRBD1. Trimming took 6 bases from V and 0 from J; bases not matched to a gene: 13. This CDR3 is 17 amino acids long. The germline V gene has CDR1 KGHSH and CDR2 LQKENI. The CDR3 region is CASSHRGLETTNYGYTF. The DNA for the CDR3 is TGTGCCAGCTCCCACAGGGGTCTGGAAACTACTAACTATGGCTACACCTTC.

This clonotype was seen more than once but under ten times. The chain recombines TRBV9 with TRBJ2-1; 11 bases line up with TRBD2. CDR1 and CDR2 from the germline V gene are SGDLS and YYNGEE. CDR3 length equals 16 residues. V trimming: 1 base; J trimming: 5 bases; junction bases outside the gene matches: 5. The DNA of the CDR3 is TGTGCCAGCAGCGTACCTTCTAGCGGGGGGCACAATGAGCAGTTCTTC. This sequence encodes CASSVPSSGGHNEQFF.

This clonotype was counted many times. In DNA form, the CDR3 reads TGCAGCGCCTCCGGGGGGTTCGAGCAGTACTTC. Residues: CSASGGFEQYF. The chain uses TRBV29-1 and TRBJ2-7; 7 bases are shared with TRBD2. Germline CDR1 reads SQVTM; CDR2 reads ANQGSEA. V shed 7 bases, J shed 6 bases, and the junction held 6 bases outside the gene matches. The CDR3 length is 11 residues.

This clonotype was seen a few times. The V and J genes are TRBV7-2 and TRBJ2-1; maybe TRBD1 (5 bases). Trimming removed 3 bases at V and 6 bases at J, with 12 bases between. The CDR3 length is 14 residues. Germline CDR1 and CDR2: SGHTA and FQGNSA. This CDR3 is CASSFPADSNEQFF. The CDR3 nucleotides are TGTGCCAGCAGCTTTCCCGCAGACAGCAATGAGCAGTTCTTC.

The V call is TRBV15, the J call TRBJ1-4; D call uncertain. The germline V and J ends were trimmed by 1 base and 0 bases, with 12 bases remaining between them. Looked up from germline, CDR1 is LNHNV and CDR2 is YYDKDF (reference sequence). This CDR3 is built from 17 residues. For the CDR3, the DNA is TGTGCCACCAGCAGAGGACGGGGAAAGGCAACTAATGAAAAACTGTTTTTT. Its protein is CATSRGRGKATNEKLFF.

This chain links TRBV7-2 with TRBJ1-1, with D unresolved. This CDR3 region has 15 residues. Deletions cut 0 bases from V and 14 bases from J, with 22 bases between. Germline CDR1 SGHTA, CDR2 FQGNSA. CDR3 sequence reads: CASSLAAHMNTGAFF. The CDR3 DNA sequence: TGTGCCAGCAGCTTAGCGGCGCACATGAACACTGGAGCCTTCTTT. The variable domain in full, completed from reference TRBV7-2 and TRBJ1-1, reads GAGVSQSPSNKVTEKGKDVELRCDPISGHTALYWYRQSLGQGLEFLIYFQGNSAPDKSGLPSDRFSAERTGGSVSTLTIQRTQQEDSAVYLCASSLAAHMNTGAFFGQGTRLTVV.

This clonotype was counted between two and nine times. The chain links TRBV20-1 to TRBJ2-1, with 9 bases identical to TRBD1. Germline trimming cut 0 bases from V and 8 bases from J; bases unmatched to any gene: 11. CDR1 is DFQATT and CDR2 is SNEGSKA in the germline V gene (reference sequence). The CDR3 has 16 amino acids. CDR3 nucleotides: TGCAGTGCTAGAGATTGGGGAACAACAGGGGGCGATGAGCAGTTCTTC. This encodes CSARDWGTTGGDEQFF.

Only a few counts were recorded for this clonotype. The chain has TRBV6-5 and TRBJ2-1, with D possibly being TRBD2 (5 bases). This CDR3 is 13 amino acids long. The ends were cut back, 7 bases at V and 10 bases at J, with 17 bases in the middle. Germline V gives CDR1 MNHEY, CDR2 SVGAGI. CDR3: CASTITGSREQFF. In DNA, the CDR3 is TGTGCCAGCACAATCACGGGGTCGCGGGAGCAGTTCTTC.

This clonotype was counted a few times. This chain links TRBV9 with TRBJ1-2; 9 positions agree with TRBD1. From germline, CDR1 is SGDLS and CDR2 YYNGEE. Unmatched junction bases numbered 13, after V lost 0 bases and J lost 7 bases. The CDR3 spans 17 residues. The CDR3 sequence: CASSVDAWGQGKRGYTF. In DNA, the CDR3 is TGTGCCAGCAGCGTAGATGCATGGGGACAGGGTAAGCGTGGCTACACCTTC.

This clonotype has a handful of counts. The V and J genes are TRBV7-2 and TRBJ1-4; 7 bases agree with TRBD1. This CDR3 comprises 17 residues. The germline V gene encodes CDR1 SGHTA and CDR2 FQGNSA. Losses at the gene ends were 5 bases for V and 0 bases for J; bases not matched to a gene: 9. CDR3 sequence (DNA): TGTGCCAGCAGCCGGGGAACAGGGACAGCAACTAATGAAAAACTGTTTTTT. Translation gives CASSRGTGTATNEKLFF.

This clonotype was detected only a few times. This chain joins TRBV29-1 and TRBJ2-5; D is perhaps TRBD2 (5 bases). The CDR3 runs to 11 residues. Germline V CDR1 and CDR2: SQVTM, ANQGSEA. The germline V and J ends were trimmed by 2 bases and 13 bases, with 14 bases remaining between them. The CDR3 coding sequence is TGCAGCGTTGAAACCGGGGAGTCATGGTACTTC. The encoded protein is CSVETGESWYF.

This clonotype was picked up a small number of times. This chain links TRBV12-3 or TRBV12-4 with TRBJ1-2, with 7 bases that match TRBD1. V shed 3 bases and J 4 bases; nucleotides not matched to a gene: 5. The CDR3 length is 14 residues. CDR3 protein: CASSFDRATYGYTF. CDR3 sequence (DNA): TGTGCCAGCAGTTTTGACAGGGCGACCTATGGCTACACCTTC.

This sequence joins TRBV24-1 and TRBJ2-2, with no clear D. From germline, CDR1 is KGHDR and CDR2 SFDVKD. Trimming stripped 6 bases from V and 4 bases from J, with 8 bases between. The length of the CDR3 is 13 residues. CDR3: CATSSGVTGELFF. The DNA of the CDR3 is TGTGCCACCAGTTCTGGAGTCACCGGGGAGCTGTTTTTT.

This rearrangement joins TRBV12-5 to TRBJ2-1, with a possible D match to TRBD1 (5 bases). The germline V and J ends were trimmed by 6 bases and 13 bases, with 19 bases remaining between them. The CDR3 covers 13 residues. Germline V lookup: CDR1 LGHNT, CDR2 FRNRAP. CDR3 loop: CASGPTGVETQFF. The CDR3, as DNA: TGTGCTAGTGGCCCTACAGGCGTTGAGACCCAGTTCTTC.

This chain joins TRBV7-9 and TRBJ1-5; D remains unclear. This CDR3 is built from 14 residues. CDR1 is SEHNR and CDR2 is FQNEAQ in the germline V gene (reference sequence). V was pared by 6 bases and J by 3 bases, with 12 bases between. The CDR3 is CASSDASDNQPQHF. Written as DNA, the CDR3 is TGTGCCAGCAGTGACGCCAGCGACAATCAGCCCCAGCATTTT.

In its sample, this clonotype was seen a few times. The chain recombines TRBV7-2 with TRBJ2-5, with D uncertain. This CDR3 region has 15 residues. The V gene lost 1 base and the J gene lost 5 bases, with 14 bases spanning the gap. Germline lookup yields CDR1 SGHTA and CDR2 FQGNSA. CDR3 region: CASSLVPALGETQYF. The CDR3 region has the DNA TGTGCCAGCAGCTTAGTTCCAGCGCTAGGGGAGACCCAGTACTTC. Complete variable domain (other parts from reference TRBV7-2 and TRBJ2-5): GAGVSQSPSNKVTEKGKDVELRCDPISGHTALYWYRQSLGQGLEFLIYFQGNSAPDKSGLPSDRFSAERTGGSVSTLTIQRTQQEDSAVYLCASSLVPALGETQYFGPGTRLLVL.

The chain recombines TRBV5-1 with TRBJ1-1; 9 positions agree with TRBD1. This CDR3 region has 16 residues. V gave up 0 bases and J gave up 4 bases; unmatched junction bases: 7. Germline lookup yields CDR1 SGHRS and CDR2 YFSETQ. The CDR3 loop is CASSLGGMDRGTEAFF. The CDR3 DNA sequence: TGCGCCAGCAGCTTGGGGGGGATGGACAGGGGCACTGAAGCTTTCTTT.

V gene TRBV29-1 combines with J gene TRBJ1-1; the D gene is possibly TRBD1 (5 bases). The CDR3 loop spans 11 amino acids. The V end was cut by 4 bases, the J end by 7 bases, with 10 bases between. Germline V gene lookup returns CDR1 SQVTM and CDR2 ANQGSEA. The CDR3 DNA reads TGCAGCGTTGGTGCCCAGGGTGAAGCTTTCTTT. Protein sequence: CSVGAQGEAFF. Based on the CDR3 plus reference TRBV29-1 and TRBJ1-1, the full variable domain is SAVISQKPSRDICQRGTSLTIQCQVDSQVTMMFWYRQQPGQSLTLIATANQGSEATYESGFVIDKFPISRPNLTFSTLTVSNMSPEDSSIYLCSVGAQGEAFFGQGTRLTVV.

This clonotype was detected a few times. The V call is TRBV11-2, the J call TRBJ1-1, with no clear D. CDR1 is SGHAT and CDR2 is FQNNGV in the germline V gene. This CDR3 is 16 amino acids long. V gave up 1 base and J gave up 1 base, with 13 bases separating them. CDR3 loop: CASSLGWVEKNTEAFF. The CDR3 coding sequence is TGTGCCAGCAGCTTAGGATGGGTAGAGAAGAACACTGAAGCTTTCTTT.

The V call is TRBV7-2, the J call TRBJ1-6; D remains unclear. The germline gives CDR1 SGHTA, CDR2 FQGNSA. The CDR3 is made up of 16 amino acids. Between the trimmed V and J ends, which lost 1 base and 7 bases, there was a span of 14 bases. CDR3 nucleotide sequence: TGTGCCAGCAGCTTAGACGGAGGAGCGCTAAATTCACCCCTCCACTTT. Translation gives CASSLDGGALNSPLHF.

The chain has TRBV5-1 and TRBJ2-2; D is tentatively TRBD1 or TRBD2 (5 bases each). Trimming removed 2 bases from V and 11 bases from J, with 16 bases in between. Germline V gene lookup returns CDR1 SGHRS and CDR2 YFSETQ. The CDR3 loop spans 14 amino acids. The CDR3 is CASSLGPGAGELFF. The CDR3 bases are TGCGCCAGCAGCTTAGGTCCCGGGGCAGGAGAGCTGTTTTTT.

The chain joins TRBV7-9 to TRBJ2-3; D is unresolved. Germline V gene lookup returns CDR1 SEHNR and CDR2 FQNEAQ (reference sequence). V shed 5 bases and J shed 2 bases, with 11 bases lying between them. The CDR3 spans 14 residues. The CDR3: CASSPPWSTDTQYF. CDR3 bases: TGTGCCAGCAGCCCTCCTTGGTCCACAGATACGCAGTATTTT.

This clonotype is a singleton in its sample. At one of its ends the junction is not consistent with the germline gene, which may arise from a read error. This chain links TRBV5-1 with TRBJ2-5, with D uncertain. CDR1 SGHRS and CDR2 YFSETQ come from the germline V gene. The CDR3 has 13 amino acids. The CDR3 loop reads CASNLSWRETQYF. As DNA, the CDR3 is TGCGCCAGCAACTTGTCTTGGAGAGAGACCCAGTACTTC.

Comments on this clonotype: Since a much larger clone is just one base distant, this may be a read error. The CDR3 DNA reads as TGTGCCAGCAGTGACGGGTATAGCAATCAGCCCCAGCATTTT. Translated: CASSDGYSNQPQHF. V is TRBV2 and J is TRBJ1-5; D gene unclear. There are 14 residues in the CDR3. In germline, CDR1 is SNHLY, CDR2 FYNNEI. V was shortened by 3 bases and J by 0 bases, with 6 bases between the two germline ends.

This clonotype has just a few counts. This sequence joins TRBV20-1 and TRBJ2-1, with D perhaps assigned TRBD1 or TRBD2 (5 bases each). The length of the CDR3 is 15 residues. Germline assignment: CDR1 DFQATT and CDR2 SNEGSKA (reference sequence). V was trimmed by 4 bases and J by 5 bases, leaving 18 bases between them. CDR3 region: CSATLSTGLNNEQFF. DNA of the CDR3: TGCAGTGCTACCCTATCGACGGGGCTAAACAATGAGCAGTTCTTC.

The chain is built from TRBV2 and TRBJ1-4, with D hard to call. Germline V lookup: CDR1 SNHLY, CDR2 FYNNEI. V lost 6 bases and J lost 5, with 10 bases in between. There are 13 residues in the CDR3. The CDR3 DNA reads as TGTGCCAGCAGACCCGGAAGAAATGAAAAACTGTTTTTT. This encodes CASRPGRNEKLFF.

The V call is TRBV7-3, the J call TRBJ1-1; TRBD1 is a possible D gene (6 bases). The germline CDR1 and CDR2 sequences are SGHTA and FQGTGA. The CDR3 length is 14 residues. The V and J ends lost 4 bases and 6 bases respectively, with 15 bases between them. The CDR3, as DNA: TGTGCCAGCAGCTCGACAGGACAGCTCGCTGAAGCTTTCTTT. Protein: CASSSTGQLAEAFF.

For this clonotype: One junction end does not reproduce the germline sequence, and a read error may be involved. The chain links TRBV11-2 to TRBJ2-5, with TRBD2 identical over 8 bases. Looked up from germline, CDR1 is SGHAT and CDR2 is FQNNGV. The CDR3 sequence is 16 residues long. The DNA for the CDR3 is TGTGCCAGCGGCTTAGGAAGTAGCGGGGCCCAAGAGACCCAGTACTTC. Its protein is CASGLGSSGAQETQYF. Using reference TRBV11-2 and TRBJ2-5 for the parts outside the CDR3, the full variable domain is EAGVAQSPRYKIIEKRQSVAFWCNPISGHATLYWYQQILGQGPKLLIQFQNNGVVDDSQLPKDRFSAERLKGVDSTLKIQPAKLEDSAVYLCASGLGSSGAQETQYFGPGTRLLVL.

This clonotype was observed once. V is TRBV3-1 and J is TRBJ1-2; D is undetermined. The CDR3 is 13 amino acids. V was pared by 3 bases and J by 8 bases, with 13 bases between. The germline V gene has CDR1 LGHDT and CDR2 YNNKEL (reference sequence). CDR3 in DNA: TGTGCCAGCAGCCATAAGGGAATAGGGGGCTACACCTTC. The encoded protein is CASSHKGIGGYTF.

This chain joins TRBV20-1 and TRBJ2-2; TRBD2 agrees at 10 bases. This CDR3 contains 13 residues. Germline assignment: CDR1 DFQATT and CDR2 SNEGSKA (reference sequence). V dropped 3 bases and J dropped 7; count of bases not matched to a gene: 2. The CDR3 nucleotides read TGCAGTGCTAGCCCTAGCGGGGGCGGGGAGCTGTTTTTT. Translating gives CSASPSGGGELFF.

The V gene is TRBV6-2 or TRBV6-3, the J gene TRBJ1-5; TRBD1 might be the D (5 bases). Germline V lookup: CDR1 MNHEY, CDR2 SVGEGT. The V end was cut by 5 bases, the J end by 3 bases, with 14 bases between. The length of the CDR3 is 15 residues. Written as DNA, the CDR3 is TGTGCCAGCAGTAGGGGCGGGCGAGACAATCAGCCCCAGCATTTT. Translation: CASSRGGRDNQPQHF.

V usage is TRBV29-1 and J usage is TRBJ1-2; tentatively, D is TRBD1 (5 bases). Trimming took off 7 bases at V and 4 bases at J, with 10 bases between the two ends. The CDR3 has 11 residues. The germline V gene encodes CDR1 SQVTM and CDR2 ANQGSEA. The CDR3 region is CSEGRIYGYTF. The CDR3, as DNA: TGCAGCGAGGGACGGATCTATGGCTACACCTTC.